Below are 20 T cell receptor beta chains sequenced from a single sample in a study of CD8+CD57+ T cells in acquired aplastic anemia. Patients chosen for sequencing had CD8+CD57+ cells that had expanded, as shown by flow cytometry. It was genomic DNA that served as the template for profiling TCR beta VDJ and CDR3. TCRdb re-called the reads with MiXCR, one entry per CDR3 protein. The sample lists about 150,000 distinct CDR3 sequences; roughly 54% were seen once. Sequenced material: sorted CD4+, CD8+, or CD8+CD57+ T cells (not recorded which) from PBMCs. Receptors originate from a human donor with aplastic anemia.

This clonotype turned up a few times. This chain joins TRBV10-3 and TRBJ2-2; TRBD2 matches 7 bases. The J segment lost 3 bases and the V segment lost 8 bases, leaving 0 bases of the junction unmatched. Germline assignment: CDR1 ENHRY and CDR2 SYGVKD. This CDR3 has 12 residues. CDR3 loop: CAIGRDTGELFF. CDR3 DNA sequence: TGTGCCATCGGGAGGGACACCGGGGAGCTGTTTTTT.

The genes are TRBV20-1 and TRBJ1-1, with D perhaps matching TRBD1 (5 bases). Germline CDR1 reads DFQATT; CDR2 reads SNEGSKA (reference sequence). Trimming left V 3 bases short and J 3 bases short, with 8 bases between. This CDR3 is 12 amino acids long. The CDR3 reads CSASEGYTEAFF. The CDR3 bases are TGCAGTGCTAGCGAGGGGTACACTGAAGCTTTCTTT.

The table lists this clonotype with a few counts. J is TRBJ1-2 and V is TRBV15; a weak D match, TRBD1 (5 bases). Germline V lookup: CDR1 LNHNV, CDR2 YYDKDF (reference sequence). The CDR3 has 16 amino acids. Trimming took 2 bases from V and 4 from J, leaving 17 bases between them. CDR3 sequence reads: CATSRKDGSRGYGYTF. DNA for the CDR3: TGTGCCACCAGCAGAAAAGACGGTTCAAGGGGCTATGGCTACACCTTC.

This clonotype was detected only a few times. V usage is TRBV7-8 and J usage is TRBJ2-5, with 8 bases matching TRBD1. The CDR3 runs 16 residues. V dropped 5 bases and J dropped 3; count of bases not matched to a gene: 11. Germline CDR1 and CDR2: SGHVS and FQNEAQ. The CDR3 DNA reads TGTGCCAGCAGCGCTACCTCCGGGACAGGAAAAGAGACCCAGTACTTC. It encodes CASSATSGTGKETQYF.

This chain links TRBV2 with TRBJ2-7; 7 bases fit TRBD1. Germline V CDR1 and CDR2: SNHLY, FYNNEI. The CDR3 is 11 amino acids. The V segment lost 8 bases and the J segment 3 bases; nucleotides outside the gene matches: 1. CDR3: CASRQGYEQYF. In DNA form, the CDR3 reads TGTGCCAGCCGACAGGGCTACGAGCAGTACTTC.

A word on this clonotype: The conserved closing phenylalanine or tryptophan is absent in this CDR3, likely reflecting a read error. The DNA is omitted, as the CDR3 cannot be located on it reliably, and the CDR3 follows TCRdb's listing. V usage is TRBV20-1 and J usage is TRBJ1-2; no check of the table's D call, TRBD1, against the DNA was made. Both ends counted, the CDR3 spans 12 residues. Germline lookup yields CDR1 DFQATT and CDR2 SNEGSKA (reference sequence). CDR3 in amino acids: CSASAGGSGHTL.

The V and J genes are TRBV29-1 and TRBJ1-2; a possible D gene is TRBD1 (5 bases). Trimming removed 4 bases from V and 8 bases from J, with 14 bases in between. CDR3 length equals 12 residues. Per germline, CDR1 SQVTM and CDR2 ANQGSEA. CDR3: CSVVVPGRGYTF. The CDR3 nucleotides are TGCAGCGTTGTTGTTCCGGGGCGAGGCTACACCTTC. The variable domain in full, completed from reference TRBV29-1 and TRBJ1-2, reads SAVISQKPSRDICQRGTSLTIQCQVDSQVTMMFWYRQQPGQSLTLIATANQGSEATYESGFVIDKFPISRPNLTFSTLTVSNMSPEDSSIYLCSVVVPGRGYTFGSGTRLTVV.

The table lists this clonotype with many counts. The rearrangement joins TRBV5-6 to TRBJ1-4; no firm D call. With 4 bases removed from V and 2 bases from J, the gap between germline ends came to 12 bases. Germline-derived CDR1 and CDR2 are SGHDT and YYEEEE. The CDR3 contains 15 residues. The CDR3 sequence is CASSLRPVTNEKLFF. CDR3 DNA: TGTGCCAGCAGCCTGAGGCCAGTGACTAATGAAAAACTGTTTTTT.

The V call is TRBV7-8, the J call TRBJ1-6; D is undetermined. CDR3 size: 8 residues. The V gene's germline CDR1 is SGHVS and CDR2 FQNEAQ. Trimming stripped 5 bases from V and 13 bases from J, with 0 bases between. The CDR3 spells CASSPLHF. The CDR3, as DNA: TGTGCCAGCAGCCCCCTCCACTTT.

This clonotype was observed many times. The gene calls are TRBV19 and TRBJ1-5, with unresolved D. The CDR3 length is 12 residues. V lost 5 bases and J 4 bases, leaving 6 bases between the germline ends. Germline lookup yields CDR1 LNHDA and CDR2 SQIVND (reference sequence). CDR3 residues: CASSLPNQPQHF. CDR3 sequence (DNA): TGTGCCAGTAGTCTACCGAATCAGCCCCAGCATTTT.

As DNA, the CDR3 is TGTGCCAGCAGCCCCGGACTCCGAAGCCGCCACGAGCAGTACTTC. It yields the protein CASSPGLRSRHEQYF. V is TRBV14 and J is TRBJ2-7, with D possibly matching TRBD2 (5 bases). The CDR3 has 15 amino acids. V shed 4 bases and J shed 5 bases, with 18 bases lying between them. CDR1 is SGHDN and CDR2 is FVKESK in the germline V gene.

The V and J genes are TRBV10-3 and TRBJ2-1, with D perhaps TRBD1 or TRBD2 (5 bases each). This CDR3 comprises 15 residues. Trimming removed 6 bases from V and 4 bases from J, with 16 bases in between. In germline, CDR1 is ENHRY, CDR2 SYGVKD. CDR3 sequence reads: CAIRGTAKSYNEQFF. The DNA of the CDR3 is TGTGCCATCAGGGGGACCGCGAAATCGTACAATGAGCAGTTCTTC.

The chain uses TRBV2 and TRBJ2-7, with TRBD1 as a possible D gene (5 bases). Germline lookup yields CDR1 SNHLY and CDR2 FYNNEI. V gave up 6 bases and J gave up 6 bases, with 12 bases separating them. The length of the CDR3 is 12 residues. The CDR3 coding sequence is TGTGCCAGCAGAGCCGTTGGGGCCGAGCAGTACTTC. Encoded protein: CASRAVGAEQYF. Full variable domain (rest looked up from reference TRBV2 and TRBJ2-7): EPEVTQTPSHQVTQMGQEVILRCVPISNHLYFYWYRQILGQKVEFLVSFYNNEISEKSEIFDDQFSVERPDGSNFTLKIRSTKLEDSAMYFCASRAVGAEQYFGPGTRLTVT.

The CDR3 protein is CASSLGARLAGDEQYF. CDR3 coding DNA: TGTGCCAGCAGCTTGGGGGCGAGACTAGCGGGGGACGAGCAGTACTTC. The rearrangement joins TRBV7-8 to TRBJ2-7; 12 bases agree with TRBD2. The CDR3 extends over 16 amino acids. V lost 3 bases and J lost 5; bases outside the gene matches: 8. The V gene's germline CDR1 is SGHVS and CDR2 FQNEAQ.

Only one count was recorded for this clonotype. The chain is built from TRBV29-1 and TRBJ2-1; 12 bases line up with TRBD1. Germline-derived CDR1 and CDR2 are SQVTM and ANQGSEA. With 4 bases clipped from V and 7 bases from J, the junction kept 11 bases outside the gene matches. This CDR3 has 16 amino acids. In nucleotides, the CDR3 is TGCAGCGTTGTCGAGGGGGGACAGGGGGCAAGTAATGAGCAGTTCTTC. It encodes CSVVEGGQGASNEQFF.

This clonotype was recorded many times. The CDR3 sequence: CASSVEGAGTEAFF. In nucleotides, the CDR3 is TGTGCCAGCAGCGTAGAAGGTGCGGGCACTGAAGCTTTCTTT. V and J are TRBV9 and TRBJ1-1; no reliable D call. The CDR3 spans 14 residues. Trimming took off 0 bases at V and 4 bases at J, with 10 bases between the two ends. CDR1 and CDR2 from the germline V gene are SGDLS and YYNGEE.

V and J are TRBV7-2 and TRBJ1-5, with D unclear. CDR3 length: 15 amino acids. Germline CDR1 is SGHTA and CDR2 is FQGNSA. V was pared by 3 bases and J by 0 bases, with 9 bases between. Here the CDR3 DNA reads TGTGCCAGCAGCTTCCAGGTGCTTAGCAATCAGCCCCAGCATTTT. It codes for CASSFQVLSNQPQHF.

J is TRBJ1-2 and V is TRBV29-1; no clear D. Germline assignment: CDR1 SQVTM and CDR2 ANQGSEA. There are 14 residues in the CDR3. The germline V and J ends were trimmed by 3 bases and 2 bases, with 13 bases remaining between them. The CDR3 DNA reads as TGCAGCGTTGATTTCGCGAGGGTAAACTATGGCTACACCTTC. Its protein product is CSVDFARVNYGYTF.

This clonotype was recorded many times. The chain uses TRBV12-3 or TRBV12-4 and TRBJ1-1; D gene uncertain. The ends were cut back, 6 bases at V and 0 bases at J, with 8 bases in the middle. The CDR3 has 13 amino acids. The DNA of the CDR3 is TGTGCCAGCAGCTTCGGAATGAACACTGAAGCTTTCTTT. Translating gives CASSFGMNTEAFF.

This sequence joins TRBV6-1 and TRBJ1-5, with D possibly matching TRBD1 (5 bases). CDR1 and CDR2 (germline): MNHNS, SASEGT. This CDR3 has 16 residues. V was pared by 7 bases and J by 1 base, with 17 bases between. The CDR3 reads CASINPGRGSNQPQHF. The CDR3 region has the DNA TGTGCCAGCATAAACCCGGGACGGGGAAGCAATCAGCCCCAGCATTTT.